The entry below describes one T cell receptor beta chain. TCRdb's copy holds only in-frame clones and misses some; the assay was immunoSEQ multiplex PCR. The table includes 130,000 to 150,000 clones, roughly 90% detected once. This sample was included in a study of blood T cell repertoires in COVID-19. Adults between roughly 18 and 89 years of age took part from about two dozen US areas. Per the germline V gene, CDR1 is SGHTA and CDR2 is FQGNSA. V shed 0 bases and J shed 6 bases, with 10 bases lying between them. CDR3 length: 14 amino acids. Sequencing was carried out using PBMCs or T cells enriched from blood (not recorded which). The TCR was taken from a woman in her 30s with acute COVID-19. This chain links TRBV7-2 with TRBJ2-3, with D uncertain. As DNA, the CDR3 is TGTGCCAGCAGCTTAGCCCAGACCGGGGATACGCAGTATTTT. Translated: CASSLAQTGDTQYF.